The 5 T cell receptor beta chains listed next were all sequenced from one sample in a study of T cells after yellow fever vaccination. TCRdb passed the 5' RACE reads through MiXCR, listing each CDR3 protein once. The table shows 150,000 to 200,000 distinct CDR3 sequences, with around 8.5% occurring only once. Sample: CD8+ T cells sorted from PBMCs, taken 45 days after the yellow fever booster vaccination. The receptor source for this set is a man aged 18 to 35 who received the YFV17D yellow fever vaccine.

This clonotype showed up just a few times. V and J are TRBV29-1 and TRBJ2-5, with D unclear. Germline CDR1 reads SQVTM; CDR2 reads ANQGSEA. Trimming left V 6 bases short and J 1 base short, with 18 bases between. The CDR3 consists of 15 residues. The CDR3 sequence: CSVSQQPVTQETQYF. In nucleotides, the CDR3 is TGCAGCGTGTCCCAACAGCCGGTAACCCAAGAGACCCAGTACTTC.

This clonotype came up a few times. The chain couples TRBV6-4 to TRBJ2-2; unclear D gene. This CDR3 contains 15 residues. V lost 3 bases and J lost 0, with 8 bases in between. Germline V gene sequence: CDR1 MRHNA, CDR2 SNTAGT. The CDR3 region has the DNA TGTGCCAGCAGTGAGGGTTACGCGAACACCGGGGAGCTGTTTTTT. Residues: CASSEGYANTGELFF.

This clonotype was counted between two and nine times. This rearrangement joins TRBV6-5 to TRBJ2-3; 9 bases match TRBD1. Unmatched junction bases numbered 1, after V lost 0 bases and J lost 0 bases. This CDR3 has 16 amino acids. The germline gives CDR1 MNHEY, CDR2 SVGAGI. The CDR3 loop is CASSYSTGGSTDTQYF. The CDR3 DNA is TGTGCCAGCAGTTACTCGACAGGGGGAAGCACAGATACGCAGTATTTT.

The genes are TRBV7-2 and TRBJ1-4, with no clear D. This CDR3 region has 14 residues. CDR1 is SGHTA, CDR2 FQGNSA, per germline. V was pared by 1 base and J by 3 bases, with 6 bases between. CDR3 bases: TGTGCCAGCAGCTTAGGACCGCCTAATGAAAAACTGTTTTTT. This sequence encodes CASSLGPPNEKLFF. Using reference TRBV7-2 and TRBJ1-4 for the parts outside the CDR3, the full variable domain is GAGVSQSPSNKVTEKGKDVELRCDPISGHTALYWYRQSLGQGLEFLIYFQGNSAPDKSGLPSDRFSAERTGGSVSTLTIQRTQQEDSAVYLCASSLGPPNEKLFFGSGTQLSVL.

This clonotype showed up just a few times. This rearrangement joins TRBV27 to TRBJ2-7, with TRBD2 identical over 14 bases. The length of the CDR3 is 16 residues. The V and J ends lost 5 bases and 7 bases, in that order; junction bases with no gene match: 10. Germline V gene sequence: CDR1 MNHEY, CDR2 SMNVEV (reference sequence). Here the CDR3 reads CASSLPGTSGGREQYF. The CDR3 DNA reads as TGTGCCAGCAGTCTTCCCGGGACTAGCGGGGGAAGGGAGCAGTACTTC.